Following are 25 T cell receptor beta chains from one sample sequenced in a study of CD8+ T cells in alopecia areata. Regarding treatment: oral pan-JAK inhibitor, 5-10 mg twice daily. RNA, once extracted, was reverse transcribed into cDNA for use as the sequencing template. This table comes from immunoSEQ multiplex PCR, and its TCRdb copy is limited to in-frame clones, with some not included. The data contain about 120,000 clones, 53% of them singletons. The sample was CD4+ T cells sorted from blood, taken at week 4, from a patient treated with tofacitinib. These receptors all stem from a human donor with alopecia areata.

The chain carries TRBV18 and TRBJ1-3; D is unclear. V was cut by 2 bases and J by 2 bases, with 10 bases left in between. This CDR3 is built from 15 residues. Germline CDR1 KGHSH, CDR2 LQKENI. The CDR3 nucleotides read TGTGCCAGCTCACCATCCGGAGGGACTGGAAACACCATATATTTT. It yields the protein CASSPSGGTGNTIYF.

V gene TRBV30 combines with J gene TRBJ2-3; D gene unclear. From germline, CDR1 is GTSNPN and CDR2 SVGIG (reference sequence). Trimming cost V 4 bases and J 0 bases, with 8 bases left between them. This CDR3 contains 13 residues. This chain's CDR3 is CAWKRASTDTQYF. In DNA form, the CDR3 reads TGTGCCTGGAAACGGGCTAGCACAGATACGCAGTATTTT.

This clone was counted a few times. The rearrangement joins TRBV4-1 to TRBJ2-1; 9 bases agree with TRBD1. CDR3 size: 15 residues. With V trimmed by 2 bases and J by 5 bases, 4 bases remained unmatched. Per the germline V gene, CDR1 is MGHRA and CDR2 is YSYEKL. In DNA form, the CDR3 reads TGCGCCAGCAGCCAACCCGGGACAGGGAACAATGAGCAGTTCTTC. It encodes CASSQPGTGNNEQFF.

The rearrangement joins TRBV29-1 to TRBJ1-5, with D perhaps TRBD1 (6 bases). Trimming took off 3 bases at V and 0 bases at J, with 12 bases between the two ends. This CDR3 region has 15 residues. Germline CDR1 SQVTM, CDR2 ANQGSEA. In nucleotides, the CDR3 is TGCAGCGTTGACAGGGGTGGTCCTAGCAATCAGCCCCAGCATTTT. Translating it yields CSVDRGGPSNQPQHF.

The chain links TRBV30 to TRBJ2-2; D may be TRBD2 (5 bases). The V gene's germline CDR1 is GTSNPN and CDR2 SVGIG (reference sequence). Trimming left V 3 bases short and J 2 bases short, with 7 bases between. The CDR3 length is 13 residues. The CDR3 is CAWRDLNTGELFF. The CDR3 DNA reads TGTGCCTGGAGGGACTTAAACACCGGGGAGCTGTTTTTT.

The rearrangement links TRBV7-9 to TRBJ2-3; 8 nucleotides match TRBD2. Losses at the gene ends were 6 bases for V and 7 bases for J; bases not matched to a gene: 3. The CDR3 covers 12 residues. Germline CDR1 SEHNR, CDR2 FQNEAQ (reference sequence). The DNA of the CDR3 is TGTGCCAGCAGTCGGGGGGGTTATACGCAGTATTTT. Translation gives CASSRGGYTQYF.

This chain joins TRBV19 and TRBJ1-2; D perhaps matches TRBD1 (5 bases). The CDR3 is 14 residues long. Germline assignment: CDR1 LNHDA and CDR2 SQIVND (reference sequence). V shed 2 bases and J shed 4 bases, with 11 bases lying between them. CDR3 protein: CASSIWDGIYGYTF. The CDR3 DNA reads as TGTGCCAGTAGTATATGGGACGGAATCTATGGCTACACCTTC.

In regard to this clone: In the same sample, other DNA sequences code for this CDR3. V gene TRBV27 combines with J gene TRBJ1-4; D is perhaps TRBD1 (5 bases). In germline, CDR1 is MNHEY, CDR2 SMNVEV (reference sequence). There are 12 residues in the CDR3. V was clipped by 6 bases and J by 6 bases, with 8 bases between them. CDR3 residues: CASRRGDEKLFF. CDR3 coding DNA: TGTGCCAGCAGACGGGGGGATGAAAAACTGTTTTTT.

J is TRBJ2-7 and V is TRBV5-1; 11 bases are shared with TRBD2. The V segment lost 5 bases and the J segment 1 base; nucleotides outside the gene matches: 5. This CDR3 spans 15 amino acids. Germline loops: CDR1 SGHRS, CDR2 YFSETQ. The chain's CDR3 is CASRRLAGSSYEQYF. Written as DNA, the CDR3 is TGCGCCAGCAGGAGACTAGCGGGGTCATCCTACGAGCAGTACTTC.

The gene calls are TRBV6-5 and TRBJ2-7, with 10 bases fitting TRBD2. V was clipped by 0 bases and J by 3 bases; unmatched bases: 2. Looked up from germline, CDR1 is MNHEY and CDR2 is SVGAGI. CDR3 length: 15 residues. CDR3 sequence reads: CASSYSLAGDYEQYF. CDR3 DNA: TGTGCCAGCAGTTACTCGCTAGCGGGAGACTACGAGCAGTACTTC.

The V gene is TRBV7-7, the J gene TRBJ2-5; perhaps D is TRBD1 or TRBD2 (5 bases each). Trimming took 4 bases from V and 4 from J, leaving 13 bases between them. The CDR3 is 14 residues long. Germline V gives CDR1 SSHAT, CDR2 FNYEAQ (reference sequence). Written as DNA, the CDR3 is TGTGCCAGCAGCTCCTCGGGGCAGGCAGAGACCCAGTACTTC. Its protein product is CASSSSGQAETQYF. Filled out from reference TRBV7-7 and TRBJ2-5, the complete variable domain reads GAGVSQSPRYKVTKRGQDVTLRCDPISSHATLYWYQQALGQGPEFLTYFNYEAQPDKSGLPSDRFSAERPEGSISTLTIQRTEQRDSAMYRCASSSSGQAETQYFGPGTRLLVL.

This sequence joins TRBV6-5 and TRBJ1-2, with no clear D. This CDR3 is built from 12 residues. Germline CDR1 is MNHEY and CDR2 is SVGAGI. Trimming shortened V by 5 bases and J by 6 bases, and 10 bases separated the two germline ends. CDR3: CASSTPQHGYTF. The CDR3 DNA reads as TGTGCCAGCAGTACCCCCCAGCATGGCTACACCTTC.

This clone was detected only a few times. The chain recombines TRBV5-1 with TRBJ2-7, with a weak D call TRBD1 (6 bases). CDR3 length equals 17 residues. Germline V gene sequence: CDR1 SGHRS, CDR2 YFSETQ. V lost 5 bases to trimming and J lost 0 bases, with 21 bases between them. This CDR3 is CASRQDGQSWSSYEQYF. CDR3 DNA: TGCGCCAGCAGACAAGACGGACAGTCCTGGAGCTCCTACGAGCAGTACTTC.

The chain couples TRBV4-2 to TRBJ2-1; 8 nucleotides line up with TRBD2. Germline V CDR1 and CDR2: LGHNA, YNFKEQ. With 1 base clipped from V and 4 bases from J, the junction kept 9 bases outside the gene matches. This CDR3 has 17 residues. The CDR3 nucleotides read TGTGCCAGCAGCCAAGGGACCGGGACTAGTCAATACAATGAGCAGTTCTTC. Translating gives CASSQGTGTSQYNEQFF.

This chain links TRBV7-8 with TRBJ2-3; 9 bases are shared with TRBD1. This CDR3 contains 13 residues. The germline V gene has CDR1 SGHVS and CDR2 FQNEAQ. V lost 5 bases and J lost 5; bases outside the gene matches: 2. CDR3 amino acids: CASSMTGGDTQYF. CDR3 sequence (DNA): TGTGCCAGCAGCATGACAGGGGGAGATACGCAGTATTTT.

A few counts support this clone. At one end the junction does not follow the germline gene, possibly because of a read error. J is TRBJ2-7 and V is TRBV30; no clear D. This CDR3 is built from 11 residues. Germline lookup yields CDR1 GTSNPN and CDR2 SVGIG (reference sequence). The CDR3 bases are TGTGCCTGGGGTGTCTCCTACGAGCAGTACTTC. Amino acid sequence: CAWGVSYEQYF.

The chain joins TRBV6-1 to TRBJ1-5; 7 bases agree with TRBD1. Germline values: CDR1 MNHNS, CDR2 SASEGT. The CDR3 is made up of 16 amino acids. Trimming cost V 4 bases and J 3 bases; bases outside gene matches: 9. The CDR3 spells CASSATGQFTNQPQHF. Here the CDR3 DNA reads TGTGCCAGCAGTGCTACGGGACAGTTTACCAATCAGCCCCAGCATTTT.

This rearrangement joins TRBV25-1 to TRBJ2-3, with 7 bases that match TRBD1. Germline lookup yields CDR1 MGHDK and CDR2 SYGVNS. This CDR3 has 14 amino acids. The V segment lost 4 bases and the J segment 5 bases; nucleotides outside the gene matches: 6. The CDR3 loop is CASSVGAGGDTQYF. The CDR3 DNA follows: TGTGCCAGCAGTGTGGGGGCAGGGGGAGATACGCAGTATTTT.

In nucleotides, the CDR3 is TGTGCCTGGAGTATGGGACAGGGGAAAGAGACCCAGTACTTC. It specifies CAWSMGQGKETQYF. This chain connects TRBV30 to TRBJ2-5; TRBD1 matches at 10 bases. The CDR3 spans 14 residues. The trim removed 2 bases at V and 3 bases at J, leaving 3 bases unmatched. The germline gives CDR1 GTSNPN, CDR2 SVGIG (reference sequence).

Only a few counts were recorded for this clone. The CDR3 coding sequence is TGCAGCGTTGACAGGGGGAAAAACATTCAGTACTTC. Translation: CSVDRGKNIQYF. The J gene is TRBJ2-4, the V gene TRBV29-1; TRBD1 matches at 7 bases. The CDR3 has 12 residues. Trimming at V came to 3 bases and at J to 4 bases, leaving 0 bases not matched to a gene. Per the germline V gene, CDR1 is SQVTM and CDR2 is ANQGSEA.

This clone was recorded a few times. The V gene is TRBV5-8, the J gene TRBJ1-4; TRBD1 is a possible D gene (6 bases). V was clipped by 0 bases and J by 5 bases, with 14 bases between them. This CDR3 comprises 16 residues. From germline, CDR1 is SGHTS and CDR2 YDEGEE. CDR3 nucleotides: TGTGCCAGCAGCTTGGAGGGGGGCCACGGGAATGAAAAACTGTTTTTT. As protein: CASSLEGGHGNEKLFF.

This clone was seen a few times. The chain links TRBV30 to TRBJ2-1; 7 bases map to TRBD2. This CDR3 spans 12 amino acids. After removal of 7 bases from V and 6 bases from J, the junction contained 6 bases not matched to a gene. CDR1 and CDR2 (germline): GTSNPN, SVGIG (reference sequence). CDR3 sequence: CALGLEINEQFF. CDR3 DNA sequence: TGTGCCTTAGGACTAGAAATCAATGAGCAGTTCTTC.

The J gene is TRBJ1-2, the V gene TRBV18; the match to TRBD1 covers 8 bases. This CDR3 has 15 amino acids. Germline CDR1 and CDR2: KGHSH and LQKENI. Trimming removed 4 bases from V and 6 bases from J; junction bases left unmatched: 10. CDR3 sequence: CASSLNKGRGHGYTF. DNA for the CDR3: TGTGCCAGCTCACTGAACAAGGGCAGGGGGCATGGCTACACCTTC.

The chain joins TRBV2 to TRBJ1-2; TRBD1 aligns across 8 bases. The CDR3 totals 14 residues. The V and J ends lost 4 bases and 4 bases, in that order; junction bases with no gene match: 5. Germline values: CDR1 SNHLY, CDR2 FYNNEI. CDR3 nucleotide sequence: TGTGCCAGCAGTGGGACAGGGATAGCCTATGGCTACACCTTC. The encoded protein is CASSGTGIAYGYTF.

The J gene is TRBJ2-7, the V gene TRBV2; D is unresolved. Germline CDR1 reads SNHLY; CDR2 reads FYNNEI. The V end was cut by 1 base, the J end by 2 bases, with 9 bases between. This CDR3 comprises 14 residues. The CDR3 sequence is CASSEGDNTYEQYF. The CDR3 coding sequence is TGTGCCAGCAGTGAAGGGGATAATACCTACGAGCAGTACTTC.